This T cell receptor (beta chain) is from a study of T cell clonality in common variable immunodeficiency. Points from the study as a whole: Fewer deletions and N-nucleotide insertions were reportedly seen in common variable immunodeficiency TCR beta sequences. Compared with controls, CVID subjects had fewer shared TCRbeta clones.

Here immunoSEQ multiplex PCR was the method, and the copy in TCRdb shows in-frame clones only, minus some. Listed here are around 45,000 clones without any singletons, the top ten holding approximately 2.7%. This clone appeared many times. What it binds is unknown. The TCR was taken from a person aged 18 to 75 in good health. The sequencing input was peripheral blood mononuclear cells.

CDR3 loop: CASSTHTGPFTEAFF. CDR3 DNA (partial): TGTGCCAGTAGTACCCATACAGGGCCTTTCACTGAA. This rearrangement joins TRBV19 to TRBJ1-1, with D possibly matching TRBD1 (6 bases). The read ends 3 residues shy of where the CDR3 ends; the end is completed using the germline J gene. The CDR3 loop spans 15 amino acids. Germline-derived CDR1 and CDR2 are LNHDA and SQIVND (reference sequence). V dropped 4 bases and J dropped 4 bases, with 16 bases sitting between them. The whole variable domain, filled in from reference TRBV19 and TRBJ1-1, reads DGGITQSPKYLFRKEGQNVTLSCEQNLNHDAMYWYRQDPGQGLRLIYYSQIVNDFQKGDIAEGYSVSREKKESFPLTVTSAQKNPTAFYLCASSTHTGPFTEAFFGQGTRLTVV.